This T cell receptor beta chain stems from a study of beta chain features in type 1 diabetes. Broader study findings: A greater similarity of naive, central memory and Treg TCRB repertoires was seen among patients than among healthy donors.

The CDR3 covers 17 residues. Germline CDR1 MGHRA, CDR2 YSYEKL. With V trimmed by 3 bases and J by 2 bases, 12 bases remained unmatched. About this clone itself: Its antigen remains unidentified.

The entirety of the isolated RNA underwent reverse transcription, so expressed TCRB transcripts were sequenced. TCRdb's copy holds only in-frame clones and misses some; the assay was immunoSEQ multiplex PCR. This table holds around 330,000 clones, about 11% found once. Via CD45RO/CCR7/CD25/CD127/CD95/CD27, cells of the CD4+ naive, central memory, regulatory and stem cell-like memory subsets were sorted. Sample: naive CD4+ T cells from blood. This clonotype originated in a woman in her 30s in good health. This chain connects TRBV4-1 to TRBJ2-5; TRBD1 agrees at 7 bases. The CDR3 DNA is TGCGCCAGCAGCCAGGGCCCGGACAGGTGGGGTCAAGAGACCCAGTACTTC. Protein sequence: CASSQGPDRWGQETQYF.